One T cell receptor beta chain is described in this entry. MiXCR re-clonotyped the PCR reads for TCRdb. This table holds roughly 34,000 clones, less than 40% found once. These data come from a study of metastatic and nonmetastatic thyroid tumors. The wider study: Across blood and tumor or nodule tissue, repertoires from malignant and benign thyroid patients were compared with one another.

Germline values: CDR1 SGHAT, CDR2 FQNNGV. This CDR3 is 14 amino acids long. Trimming took off 0 bases at V and 2 bases at J, with 8 bases between the two ends. Thyroid surgery took place with no prior treatment in any patient. This sequence originates from a female donor with papillary thyroid cancer or a benign thyroid nodule (not recorded which). Some clones in this sample may be carry-over from other donors' samples. Sequences were obtained from tumor tissue. The chain combines TRBV11-2 with TRBJ2-7, with D unresolved. The CDR3 nucleotides read TGTGCCAGCAGCTTAGAGACGACAACCTACGAGCAGTACTTC. Translated: CASSLETTTYEQYF.